The 30 T cell receptor beta chains listed next were all sequenced from one sample in a study of blood T cell repertoires in COVID-19. The data were produced by immunoSEQ multiplex PCR, yet TCRdb's version contains in-frame clones alone and is incomplete. This sample has about 170,000 clones; approximately 86% occur once, and the top ten carry about 2.5%. The sample consisted of peripheral blood. These receptors were taken from a woman of 80 years or more with COVID-19, enrolled during active disease.

The J gene is TRBJ2-3, the V gene TRBV29-1; a possible D gene is TRBD2 (6 bases). This CDR3 contains 13 residues. V was clipped by 5 bases and J by 2 bases, with 11 bases between them. Per germline, CDR1 SQVTM and CDR2 ANQGSEA. The CDR3, as DNA: TGCAGCGTTCCAAGCGGGCCCACAGATACGCAGTATTTT. Its translation: CSVPSGPTDTQYF.

This chain connects TRBV28 to TRBJ1-1; TRBD1 is a possible D gene (5 bases). Germline V gene data show CDR1 as MDHEN and CDR2 as SYDVKM. CDR3 size: 17 residues. V shed 2 bases and J shed 2 bases, with 18 bases lying between them. CDR3 bases: TGTGCCAGCAGTTTACGTACCAGTTTCGGGGGAAACACTGAAGCTTTCTTT. It translates to CASSLRTSFGGNTEAFF.

This chain joins TRBV6-2 or TRBV6-3 and TRBJ2-5, with TRBD2 identical over 8 bases. Trimming removed 1 base from V and 3 bases from J; junction bases left unmatched: 7. Germline V lookup: CDR1 MNHEY, CDR2 SVGEGT. The CDR3 is 16 residues long. The CDR3 DNA follows: TGTGCCAGCAGTTACTTGACCGGGACTAGAAAAGAGACCCAGTACTTC. Translated, it gives CASSYLTGTRKETQYF.

The CDR3 DNA follows: TGTGCCAGCAGAGCGGTTGGGGGGGAGCTGTTTTTT. Translating gives CASRAVGGELFF. The chain carries TRBV6-5 and TRBJ2-2; possible D gene TRBD2, 5 bases. Germline V gene lookup returns CDR1 MNHEY and CDR2 SVGAGI. With 6 bases removed from V and 8 bases from J, the gap between germline ends came to 10 bases. This CDR3 has 12 residues.

This chain joins TRBV15 and TRBJ2-2; TRBD1 is a possible D gene (6 bases). V lost 0 bases, J lost 0 bases, and 14 bases lay in between. The CDR3 is made up of 18 amino acids. Per germline, CDR1 LNHNV and CDR2 YYDKDF (reference sequence). CDR3 in amino acids: CATSREGHSLANTGELFF. CDR3 in DNA: TGTGCCACCAGCAGAGAGGGACATAGCCTCGCGAACACCGGGGAGCTGTTTTTT.

This clone has just one count. The J gene is TRBJ1-2, the V gene TRBV2, with TRBD1 matching 8 bases. Unmatched junction bases numbered 6, after V lost 1 base and J lost 8 bases. The CDR3 runs to 14 residues. Germline CDR1 and CDR2: SNHLY and FYNNEI. CDR3: CASSEGTGSGGYTF. CDR3 in DNA: TGTGCCAGCAGTGAAGGGACAGGGTCAGGCGGCTACACCTTC.

This clone was observed a single time. J is TRBJ2-1 and V is TRBV5-1; a possible D gene is TRBD1 (6 bases). Germline V gene lookup returns CDR1 SGHRS and CDR2 YFSETQ. The CDR3 runs to 14 residues. With 5 bases removed from V and 12 bases from J, the gap between germline ends came to 21 bases. CDR3 residues: CASSSNTNQGLQFF. CDR3 sequence (DNA): TGCGCCAGCAGTTCAAATACGAACCAGGGGTTGCAGTTCTTC.

The V call is TRBV10-2, the J call TRBJ1-2; TRBD1 might be the D (5 bases). The CDR3 is made up of 14 amino acids. The germline V gene has CDR1 WSHSY and CDR2 SAAADI. V dropped 0 bases and J dropped 4 bases, with 9 bases sitting between them. DNA for the CDR3: TGCGCCAGCAGTGAGTCGGGGGGTGCCTATGGCTACACCTTC. Amino acid sequence: CASSESGGAYGYTF.

The rearrangement links TRBV19 to TRBJ2-7; 8 bases are shared with TRBD2. The CDR3 runs 15 residues. Trimming took 5 bases from V and 5 from J; bases not matched to a gene: 11. The germline CDR1 and CDR2 sequences are LNHDA and SQIVND (reference sequence). The CDR3 sequence: CASSPAGGALHEQYF. In DNA form, the CDR3 reads TGTGCCAGTAGTCCCGCCGGGGGGGCATTACACGAGCAGTACTTC.

This chain connects TRBV21-1 to TRBJ2-7; the table gives TRBD2 as D, unverified against the DNA. TRBV21-1 is given as a pseudogene. CDR3 size: 20 residues. In DNA, the CDR3 is TGTGCCAGCAGCAAGGGCCCTATGCGGGAGGTTACCGTTCGTAACGACGAGCAGTACTTC. As protein: CASSKGPMREVTVRNDEQYF.

J is TRBJ1-1 and V is TRBV19; D is undetermined. The ends were cut back, 10 bases at V and 4 bases at J, with 13 bases in the middle. Looked up from germline, CDR1 is LNHDA and CDR2 is SQIVND (reference sequence). The CDR3 covers 12 residues. CDR3 DNA: TGTGCCACCACGTTAACGGGCACTGAAGCTTTCTTT. It translates to CATTLTGTEAFF. Complete variable domain (other parts from reference TRBV19 and TRBJ1-1): DGGITQSPKYLFRKEGQNVTLSCEQNLNHDAMYWYRQDPGQGLRLIYYSQIVNDFQKGDIAEGYSVSREKKESFPLTVTSAQKNPTAFYLCATTLTGTEAFFGQGTRLTVV.

CDR3 protein: CASSSAAGLGLGNEQFF. Written as DNA, the CDR3 is TGTGCCAGCAGTTCTGCTGCGGGACTAGGTTTGGGCAATGAGCAGTTCTTC. The rearrangement links TRBV28 to TRBJ2-1; 8 bases fit TRBD2. Per the germline V gene, CDR1 is MDHEN and CDR2 is SYDVKM. The J segment lost 6 bases and the V segment lost 4 bases, leaving 14 bases of the junction unmatched. This CDR3 is 17 amino acids long.

The V gene is TRBV2, the J gene TRBJ1-5; perhaps TRBD1 as D (5 bases). The V end lost 5 bases, the J end lost 4 bases, and 12 bases lay between the germline ends. The CDR3 loop spans 14 amino acids. The germline V gene has CDR1 SNHLY and CDR2 FYNNEI. DNA of the CDR3: TGTGCCAGCAGTTCAGGGTCGTTTAATCAGCCCCAGCATTTT. It translates to CASSSGSFNQPQHF.

The gene calls are TRBV18 and TRBJ2-3; 7 bases agree with TRBD2. CDR3 length: 15 residues. Losses at the gene ends were 5 bases for V and 0 bases for J; bases not matched to a gene: 5. The V gene's germline CDR1 is KGHSH and CDR2 LQKENI. CDR3 region: CASSTSGISTDTQYF. For the CDR3, the DNA is TGTGCCAGCTCAACAAGCGGGATAAGCACAGATACGCAGTATTTT.

This chain links TRBV9 with TRBJ2-1; D perhaps matches TRBD2 (5 bases). Trimming pared 0 bases from V and 5 bases from J, leaving 21 bases between. The CDR3 is 18 residues long. From germline, CDR1 is SGDLS and CDR2 YYNGEE. This chain's CDR3 is CASSVGIRADVLDNEQFF. In DNA form, the CDR3 reads TGTGCCAGCAGCGTAGGAATAAGAGCGGACGTCCTGGACAATGAGCAGTTCTTC.

The chain joins TRBV7-3 to TRBJ2-1; TRBD2 matches at 9 bases. Germline V CDR1 and CDR2: SGHTA, FQGTGA. There are 15 residues in the CDR3. The J segment lost 2 bases and the V segment lost 5 bases, leaving 4 bases of the junction unmatched. The CDR3 DNA is TGTGCCAGCAGCGTAGCGGGAGAAACCTACAATGAGCAGTTCTTC. Encoded protein: CASSVAGETYNEQFF.

The chain couples TRBV11-2 to TRBJ2-7; TRBD1 matches at 9 bases. CDR1 and CDR2 (germline): SGHAT, FQNNGV. With V trimmed by 2 bases and J by 0 bases, 5 bases remained unmatched. This CDR3 has 16 residues. CDR3 sequence: CASSLNRQGGSYEQYF. In DNA form, the CDR3 reads TGTGCCAGCAGCTTAAACCGACAGGGGGGCTCCTACGAGCAGTACTTC.

The rearrangement joins TRBV4-2 to TRBJ1-1, with 8 bases fitting TRBD1. Germline lookup yields CDR1 LGHNA and CDR2 YNFKEQ. The CDR3 loop spans 15 amino acids. V was pared by 0 bases and J by 6 bases, with 6 bases of the junction left unmatched. Written as DNA, the CDR3 is TGTGCCAGCAGCCAAGAGACGACAGGGGCGGCTGAAGCTTTCTTT. Translation: CASSQETTGAAEAFF.

V and J are TRBV18 and TRBJ1-2; 8 bases match TRBD1. CDR3 size: 15 residues. The trim removed 0 bases at V and 8 bases at J, leaving 8 bases unmatched. Germline V CDR1 and CDR2: KGHSH, LQKENI. The DNA for the CDR3 is TGTGCCAGCTCACCACCGGGGCTTCAGGGGGCCGGCTACACCTTC. The encoded protein is CASSPPGLQGAGYTF.

V usage is TRBV5-4 and J usage is TRBJ2-1; TRBD2 matches at 8 bases. The ends lost 5 bases at V and 8 bases at J; junction bases unmatched: 9. Germline V CDR1 and CDR2: SGHNT, YYREEE (reference sequence). There are 14 residues in the CDR3. The CDR3 sequence is CASRFSGNSYEQFF. CDR3 nucleotides: TGTGCCAGCAGATTTAGCGGGAATTCTTATGAGCAGTTCTTC.

The chain combines TRBV5-1 with TRBJ2-2, with 7 positions matching TRBD1. V was clipped by 4 bases and J by 4 bases; unmatched bases: 7. Germline CDR1 and CDR2: SGHRS and YFSETQ. This CDR3 is built from 15 residues. The CDR3 region has the DNA TGCGCCAGCAGCCCTGACAGGGTTGGCACCGGGGAGCTGTTTTTT. Protein: CASSPDRVGTGELFF. Filled out from reference TRBV5-1 and TRBJ2-2, the complete variable domain reads KAGVTQTPRYLIKTRGQQVTLSCSPISGHRSVSWYQQTPGQGLQFLFEYFSETQRNKGNFPGRFSGRQFSNSRSEMNVSTLELGDSALYLCASSPDRVGTGELFFGEGSRLTVL.

The chain employs TRBV28 and TRBJ1-2; 9 nucleotides line up with TRBD1. The V and J ends lost 4 bases and 10 bases, in that order; junction bases with no gene match: 13. This CDR3 is 15 amino acids long. Germline V gene lookup returns CDR1 MDHEN and CDR2 SYDVKM. DNA of the CDR3: TGTGCCAGCAGTTCCCCGGGACAGGGCCATGGTGACTACACCTTC. Residues: CASSSPGQGHGDYTF.

The rearrangement links TRBV5-1 to TRBJ2-1; perhaps TRBD2 as D (6 bases). Trimming stripped 7 bases from V and 3 bases from J, with 14 bases between. The CDR3 contains 14 residues. The V gene's germline CDR1 is SGHRS and CDR2 YFSETQ. CDR3 sequence reads: CASGLADLYNEQFF. The CDR3 DNA reads as TGCGCCAGCGGATTAGCGGATCTCTACAATGAGCAGTTCTTC. Complete variable domain (other parts from reference TRBV5-1 and TRBJ2-1): KAGVTQTPRYLIKTRGQQVTLSCSPISGHRSVSWYQQTPGQGLQFLFEYFSETQRNKGNFPGRFSGRQFSNSRSEMNVSTLELGDSALYLCASGLADLYNEQFFGPGTRLTVL.

CDR3 nucleotide sequence: TGTGCCAGCAGGCCCACCTCAGTCCAGGATGGCTACACCTTC. This gives the protein CASRPTSVQDGYTF. The chain recombines TRBV6-5 with TRBJ1-2; D call uncertain. The CDR3 has 14 residues. V lost 6 bases to trimming and J lost 6 bases, with 17 bases between them. Per germline, CDR1 MNHEY and CDR2 SVGAGI.

In DNA, the CDR3 is TGTGCCAGCAGCGCACCAGGACAGGGGAGGGGAAACACCATATATTTT. It translates to CASSAPGQGRGNTIYF. This chain connects TRBV9 to TRBJ1-3; 9 bases fit TRBD1. CDR1 is SGDLS and CDR2 is YYNGEE in the germline V gene. V trimming: 3 bases; J trimming: 4 bases; junction bases outside the gene matches: 8. The CDR3 consists of 16 residues. Variable domain in full (rest from reference TRBV9 and TRBJ1-3): DSGVTQTPKHLITATGQRVTLRCSPRSGDLSVYWYQQSLDQGLQFLIQYYNGEERAKGNILERFSAQQFPDLHSELNLSSLELGDSALYFCASSAPGQGRGNTIYFGEGSWLTVV.

The CDR3 DNA reads TGTGCCAGCAGTTTAGGCGGGACAGGGGGCGCAAACGGGGGTGGCTACACCTTC. Its translation: CASSLGGTGGANGGGYTF. V is TRBV28 and J is TRBJ1-2, with 12 bases identical to TRBD1. The germline CDR1 and CDR2 sequences are MDHEN and SYDVKM. CDR3 length: 18 amino acids. With 2 bases clipped from V and 7 bases from J, the junction kept 14 bases outside the gene matches.

The chain is built from TRBV29-1 and TRBJ2-3; the match to TRBD2 covers 14 bases. The germline CDR1 and CDR2 sequences are SQVTM and ANQGSEA. Trimming took 4 bases from V and 5 from J; bases not matched to a gene: 8. The CDR3 contains 16 residues. Here the CDR3 DNA reads TGCAGCGTTGTCTACGGACTAGCGGGAGGTGGAGATACGCAGTATTTT. Its translation is CSVVYGLAGGGDTQYF.

V and J are TRBV5-5 and TRBJ2-7; 7 bases fit TRBD1. The trim removed 0 bases at V and 0 bases at J, leaving 12 bases unmatched. Germline V lookup: CDR1 SGHKS, CDR2 YYEKEE (reference sequence). This CDR3 region has 18 residues. The CDR3 DNA reads as TGTGCCAGCAGCTTGGGTCCAAGCACAGGGGCTAACTCCTACGAGCAGTACTTC. Amino acid sequence: CASSLGPSTGANSYEQYF. The full variable domain, its missing parts supplied by reference TRBV5-5 and TRBJ2-7, is DAGVTQSPTHLIKTRGQQVTLRCSPISGHKSVSWYQQVLGQGPQFIFQYYEKEERGRGNFPDRFSARQFPNYSSELNVNALLLGDSALYLCASSLGPSTGANSYEQYFGPGTRLTVT.

The gene calls are TRBV9 and TRBJ1-1; 7 bases match TRBD1. Losses at the gene ends were 2 bases for V and 1 base for J; bases not matched to a gene: 2. Germline V gene lookup returns CDR1 SGDLS and CDR2 YYNGEE. This CDR3 region has 14 residues. The CDR3 nucleotides read TGTGCCAGCAGCGTGAACAGGGGGAACACTGAAGCTTTCTTT. Translating it yields CASSVNRGNTEAFF. Using reference TRBV9 and TRBJ1-1 for the parts outside the CDR3, the full variable domain is DSGVTQTPKHLITATGQRVTLRCSPRSGDLSVYWYQQSLDQGLQFLIQYYNGEERAKGNILERFSAQQFPDLHSELNLSSLELGDSALYFCASSVNRGNTEAFFGQGTRLTVV.

The rearrangement uses TRBV2 and TRBJ2-7; 8 nucleotides match TRBD2. The CDR3 loop spans 14 amino acids. Germline V gene data show CDR1 as SNHLY and CDR2 as FYNNEI. Trimming took 6 bases from V and 5 from J; bases not matched to a gene: 9. This CDR3 reads CASRDPGGGNEQYF. CDR3 sequence (DNA): TGTGCCAGCAGGGATCCCGGGGGGGGAAACGAGCAGTACTTC.